Below, 20 T cell receptor beta chains from the same sample are listed, as sequenced in a study of T cell repertoires in cytomegalovirus infection. In TCRdb, the reads were re-called with MiXCR into one record per CDR3 protein. The sample holds about 310,000 distinct CDR3 sequences, roughly a sixth seen once. Sequenced input: PBMCs. These receptors came from a human donor in good health (CMV status not recorded). Some clones in this sample may be carry-over from other donors' samples.

This clonotype occurred many times. The gene calls are TRBV7-2 and TRBJ1-5, with 11 bases aligning to TRBD1. Germline assignment: CDR1 SGHTA and CDR2 FQGNSA. V trimming: 4 bases; J trimming: 5 bases; junction bases outside the gene matches: 7. There are 16 residues in the CDR3. CDR3 in DNA: TGTGCCAGCAGCTCCATGGACAGGGGGCTAGATCAGCCCCAGCATTTT. Translated: CASSSMDRGLDQPQHF.

Many counts were recorded for this clonotype. J is TRBJ1-1 and V is TRBV7-8; perhaps TRBD1 as D (5 bases). Germline V gene sequence: CDR1 SGHVS, CDR2 FQNEAQ. This CDR3 has 15 amino acids. Trimming cost V 6 bases and J 3 bases, with 17 bases left between them. CDR3 amino acids: CASSRGRVRDTEAFF. DNA of the CDR3: TGTGCCAGCAGTCGTGGCAGGGTACGAGACACTGAAGCTTTCTTT.

This clonotype was picked up many times. V gene TRBV11-2 combines with J gene TRBJ1-6; D may be TRBD1 (6 bases). The CDR3 covers 12 residues. V was shortened by 5 bases and J by 14 bases, with 13 bases between the two germline ends. From germline, CDR1 is SGHAT and CDR2 FQNNGV. CDR3 loop: CASSVQGRSLHF. The DNA for the CDR3 is TGTGCCAGCAGCGTACAGGGTCGGTCCCTCCACTTT.

J is TRBJ2-7 and V is TRBV2, with D unresolved. V was pared by 10 bases and J by 1 base, with 11 bases between. Germline V gives CDR1 SNHLY, CDR2 FYNNEI. The CDR3 loop spans 12 amino acids. The CDR3 region is CATRAESYEQYF. Written as DNA, the CDR3 is TGTGCCACCCGGGCCGAGTCCTACGAGCAGTACTTC.

V is TRBV2 and J is TRBJ2-3, with D possibly called TRBD1 or TRBD2 (5 bases each). Germline-derived CDR1 and CDR2 are SNHLY and FYNNEI. With 6 bases removed from V and 3 bases from J, the gap between germline ends came to 10 bases. The CDR3 extends over 13 amino acids. The CDR3 DNA reads TGTGCCAGCAGGGGGGAGAGGACAGATACGCAGTATTTT. As protein: CASRGERTDTQYF.

This clonotype occurred many times. This sequence joins TRBV6-6 and TRBJ2-2; D is perhaps TRBD2 (6 bases). The V gene's germline CDR1 is MNHNY and CDR2 SVGAGI (reference sequence). There are 17 residues in the CDR3. V was cut by 9 bases and J by 2 bases, with 22 bases left in between. CDR3 DNA: TGTGCCAGTAGCAACCCGTGGACTACGGCTAACACCGGGGAGCTGTTTTTT. Protein sequence: CASSNPWTTANTGELFF.

The chain uses TRBV2 and TRBJ1-5; TRBD1 agrees at 7 bases. This CDR3 is 13 amino acids long. After removal of 6 bases from V and 7 bases from J, the junction contained 6 bases not matched to a gene. The germline CDR1 and CDR2 sequences are SNHLY and FYNNEI. For the CDR3, the DNA is TGTGCCAGCAGAGACAGGGAGCGCCAGCCCCAGCATTTT. This translates into CASRDRERQPQHF.

This clonotype occurred many times. The rearrangement joins TRBV7-2 to TRBJ1-5; D unclear. Deletions cut 4 bases from V and 11 bases from J, with 18 bases between. CDR1 is SGHTA and CDR2 is FQGNSA in the germline V gene. The CDR3 sequence is 14 residues long. The CDR3 DNA reads TGTGCCAGCAGCTACACCGGACTATCAGCGGCCCAGCATTTT. Protein: CASSYTGLSAAQHF. The full variable domain, in which reference TRBV7-2 and TRBJ1-5 provide the parts outside the CDR3, is GAGVSQSPSNKVTEKGKDVELRCDPISGHTALYWYRQSLGQGLEFLIYFQGNSAPDKSGLPSDRFSAERTGGSVSTLTIQRTQQEDSAVYLCASSYTGLSAAQHFGDGTRLSIL.

The chain uses TRBV5-1 and TRBJ2-3; TRBD1 matches 8 bases. The germline V gene has CDR1 SGHRS and CDR2 YFSETQ. CDR3 length: 16 residues. With 2 bases clipped from V and 0 bases from J, the junction kept 5 bases outside the gene matches. CDR3 sequence (DNA): TGCGCCAGCAGCTTCGGACAGGGACCAAGCACAGATACGCAGTATTTT. Translating gives CASSFGQGPSTDTQYF.

This clonotype showed up just a few times. The chain carries TRBV18 and TRBJ2-5; 15 bases are shared with TRBD2. J gave up 0 bases and V 3 bases, and 8 bases lay outside the gene matches. The germline V gene has CDR1 KGHSH and CDR2 LQKENI. The CDR3 sequence is 19 residues long. The CDR3 here is CASSPRGTSGGPYQETQYF. In DNA form, the CDR3 reads TGTGCCAGCTCACCCCGAGGGACTAGCGGGGGGCCTTACCAAGAGACCCAGTACTTC.

The chain recombines TRBV9 with TRBJ1-2, with 9 bases fitting TRBD1. The CDR3 contains 15 residues. Per the germline V gene, CDR1 is SGDLS and CDR2 is YYNGEE. The V gene end was trimmed by 3 bases and the J gene end by 3 bases; junction bases not matched to a gene: 6. The CDR3 DNA sequence: TGTGCCAGCAGCGCCCACAGGGGGCAGGACTATGGCTACACCTTC. The encoded protein is CASSAHRGQDYGYTF.

This clonotype was counted at least ten times. CDR3 residues: CASSSRTGINEKLFF. The CDR3 nucleotides read TGTGCCAGCAGTTCTCGGACAGGGATAAATGAAAAACTGTTTTTT. This sequence joins TRBV12-3 or TRBV12-4 and TRBJ1-4; 8 bases fit TRBD1. V gave up 4 bases and J gave up 5 bases; unmatched junction bases: 6. This CDR3 is 15 amino acids long.

This clonotype appeared many times. The chain is built from TRBV7-2 and TRBJ1-1; the D is unclear. The CDR3 is 15 amino acids. The V gene lost 1 base and the J gene lost 0 bases, with 9 bases spanning the gap. The germline V gene encodes CDR1 SGHTA and CDR2 FQGNSA. The CDR3: CASSLEAGVNTEAFF. The CDR3 DNA reads TGTGCCAGCAGCTTAGAAGCAGGAGTGAACACTGAAGCTTTCTTT.

V is TRBV29-1 and J is TRBJ2-7; 7 bases agree with TRBD1. The trim removed 1 base at V and 2 bases at J, leaving 2 bases unmatched. Germline V gives CDR1 SQVTM, CDR2 ANQGSEA. The CDR3 runs 13 residues. The CDR3 protein is CSVEGDRAYEQYF. In DNA, the CDR3 is TGCAGCGTTGAAGGAGACAGGGCCTACGAGCAGTACTTC.

This clonotype was seen many times. The CDR3 DNA follows: TGTGCCAGCGGGGGACAGACTAATTCACCCCTCCACTTT. This gives the protein CASGGQTNSPLHF. This chain joins TRBV7-2 and TRBJ1-6; TRBD1 aligns across 7 bases. The CDR3 runs 13 residues. Germline loops: CDR1 SGHTA, CDR2 FQGNSA. V lost 8 bases to trimming and J lost 6 bases; unmatched junction nucleotides: 4.

This clonotype was picked up a small number of times. This chain links TRBV7-9 with TRBJ2-1; the D gene is possibly TRBD1 (5 bases). The CDR3 extends over 14 amino acids. CDR1 is SEHNR and CDR2 is FQNEAQ in the germline V gene (reference sequence). V was cut by 4 bases and J by 4 bases, with 11 bases left in between. CDR3 DNA sequence: TGTGCCAGCAGCTCGGAGACAGAGTACAATGAGCAGTTCTTC. As protein: CASSSETEYNEQFF. The full variable domain, in which reference TRBV7-9 and TRBJ2-1 provide the parts outside the CDR3, is DTGVSQNPRHKITKRGQNVTFRCDPISEHNRLYWYRQTLGQGPEFLTYFQNEAQLEKSRLLSDRFSAERPKGSFSTLEIQRTEQGDSAMYLCASSSETEYNEQFFGPGTRLTVL.

This clonotype has a handful of counts. The CDR3: CSGRPGANQPQHF. The CDR3 DNA is TGCAGTGGGCGGCCCGGGGCAAATCAGCCCCAGCATTTT. The chain combines TRBV20-1 with TRBJ1-5; a possible D gene is TRBD1 (5 bases). Germline V gene sequence: CDR1 DFQATT, CDR2 SNEGSKA (reference sequence). The CDR3 runs to 13 residues. Trimming took off 7 bases at V and 4 bases at J, with 14 bases between the two ends.

This clonotype turned up a few times. The V and J genes are TRBV12-3 or TRBV12-4 and TRBJ1-4; TRBD1 might be the D (5 bases). The CDR3 sequence is 16 residues long. V lost 5 bases and J lost 4, with 17 bases in between. The CDR3 loop reads CASSPSAGAINEKLFF. As DNA, the CDR3 is TGTGCCAGCAGTCCCTCCGCCGGGGCCATTAATGAAAAACTGTTTTTT.

V is TRBV7-8 and J is TRBJ2-1; TRBD1 matches 8 bases. The CDR3 is made up of 14 amino acids. J lost 9 bases, V lost 2 bases, and 6 bases had no gene match. Germline values: CDR1 SGHVS, CDR2 FQNEAQ. CDR3 residues: CASSLLTGEVEQFF. The CDR3 region has the DNA TGTGCCAGCAGCTTACTGACAGGGGAGGTTGAGCAGTTCTTC.

This chain connects TRBV24-1 to TRBJ2-2; TRBD1 matches at 8 bases. The CDR3 runs to 13 residues. With 7 bases clipped from V and 6 bases from J, the junction kept 3 bases outside the gene matches. Germline CDR1 and CDR2: KGHDR and SFDVKD. CDR3 DNA: TGTGCCACCAGCAGACAGGGGTCCGGGGAGCTGTTTTTT. Protein: CATSRQGSGELFF.